This passage covers 29 T cell receptor beta chains from one sample sequenced in a study of blood T cell dynamics during melanoma immunotherapy (dated by TCRdb to 2019 to 2021). The sample's time point label is to be understood as: week 3, after first cycle of checkpoint inhibitor. Library preparation employed the immunoSEQ multiplex PCR assay. This is the immuneACCESS table as TCRdb keeps it, with only in-frame sequences that have V and J called. A part of the clones is gone; compared with another copy, unresolved V genes explain less than half, and the rest is unexplained. The sample includes 11,000 or so clones, with roughly 88% observed a single time. The ten largest clones add up to 5% to 7.5% of the sample. The sequences come from blood, collected from a patient treated with checkpoint blockade. The receptors were sampled from a human donor with melanoma.

This rearrangement joins TRBV18 to TRBJ1-2; 10 bases agree with TRBD1. Unmatched junction bases numbered 9, after V lost 3 bases and J lost 8 bases. This CDR3 spans 15 amino acids. The germline CDR1 and CDR2 sequences are KGHSH and LQKENI. This CDR3 is CASSPQDRGLYGYTF. In DNA, the CDR3 is TGTGCCAGCTCACCCCAGGACAGGGGGTTATACGGCTACACCTTC.

Written as DNA, the CDR3 is TGTGCCAGCTCACCAGTATACGTGGAGTCCTACGAGCAGTACTTC. The encoded protein is CASSPVYVESYEQYF. The genes are TRBV18 and TRBJ2-7; D is uncertain. CDR1 and CDR2 from the germline V gene are KGHSH and LQKENI. V lost 2 bases, J lost 1 base, and 12 bases lay in between. The CDR3 is made up of 15 amino acids.

This chain links TRBV5-4 with TRBJ1-2, with TRBD1 identical over 7 bases. The CDR3 runs 15 residues. Germline V gene data show CDR1 as SGHNT and CDR2 as YYREEE (reference sequence). V lost 2 bases and J lost 3; bases outside the gene matches: 7. The CDR3 nucleotides are TGTGCCAGCAGCTTAGGGAGGGGGCGCGACTATGGCTACACCTTC. This translates into CASSLGRGRDYGYTF.

The J gene is TRBJ1-1, the V gene TRBV6-5; maybe TRBD1 (6 bases). The CDR3 length is 14 residues. Trimming left V 7 bases short and J 4 bases short, with 16 bases between. The germline V gene encodes CDR1 MNHEY and CDR2 SVGAGI. The CDR3 sequence is CASTEQGGTTEAFF. CDR3 nucleotide sequence: TGTGCCAGCACCGAACAGGGTGGCACCACTGAAGCTTTCTTT.

This clone is large (0.1 to 1%) within its sample. The V call is TRBV27, the J call TRBJ1-2; D is unclear. The CDR3 consists of 14 residues. The ends were cut back, 2 bases at V and 4 bases at J, with 11 bases in the middle. Germline-derived CDR1 and CDR2 are MNHEY and SMNVEV (reference sequence). CDR3 bases: TGTGCCAGCAGTTTAACCCCAGGCACCTATGGCTACACCTTC. This translates into CASSLTPGTYGYTF.

A single count supports this clone. V is TRBV6-5 and J is TRBJ2-7, with D possibly called TRBD1 or TRBD2 (5 bases each). CDR3 length: 14 residues. Trimming pared 5 bases from V and 5 bases from J, leaving 16 bases between. CDR1 and CDR2 (germline): MNHEY, SVGAGI. The CDR3 DNA sequence: TGTGCCAGCAGTAACCGGGACGCGGAGGACGAGCAGTACTTC. It encodes CASSNRDAEDEQYF.

The chain employs TRBV2 and TRBJ2-3; 7 bases fit TRBD1. Trimming cost V 11 bases and J 4 bases; bases outside gene matches: 15. CDR1 is SNHLY, CDR2 FYNNEI, per germline. The CDR3 extends over 15 amino acids. CDR3 sequence: CAVSGRDREPDTQYF. In DNA, the CDR3 is TGTGCCGTGTCGGGTCGAGACAGGGAACCAGATACGCAGTATTTT.

The gene calls are TRBV29-1 and TRBJ2-1, with D maybe TRBD2 (6 bases). This CDR3 has 15 amino acids. V was cut by 2 bases and J by 4 bases, with 15 bases left in between. CDR1 SQVTM and CDR2 ANQGSEA come from the germline V gene. In DNA, the CDR3 is TGCAGCGTTGAAAGGATAGGTAGCGGATACAATGAGCAGTTCTTC. It yields the protein CSVERIGSGYNEQFF.

CDR3: CASSLVGGGQGANQPQHF. The CDR3 DNA reads as TGTGCCAGCAGCTTAGTTGGGGGCGGACAGGGGGCCAATCAGCCCCAGCATTTT. The V gene is TRBV7-9, the J gene TRBJ1-5; 11 nucleotides agree with TRBD1. V lost 1 base and J lost 3; bases outside the gene matches: 8. Germline V gene data show CDR1 as SEHNR and CDR2 as FQNEAQ (reference sequence). The CDR3 extends over 18 amino acids.

This clone turned up a few times. The chain joins TRBV9 to TRBJ1-1; D is ambiguous. V lost 0 bases and J lost 1, with 4 bases in between. This CDR3 spans 13 amino acids. In germline, CDR1 is SGDLS, CDR2 YYNGEE. CDR3 DNA sequence: TGTGCCAGCAGCGTAGTTAGGAACACTGAAGCTTTCTTT. It yields the protein CASSVVRNTEAFF.

CDR3 nucleotide sequence: TGTGCCAGCAGACGAGGGACAGCACCGACTTACGAGCAGTACTTC. The encoded protein is CASRRGTAPTYEQYF. This chain uses TRBV27 with TRBJ2-7; TRBD1 matches at 7 bases. The V segment lost 6 bases and the J segment 4 bases; nucleotides outside the gene matches: 12. Germline lookup yields CDR1 MNHEY and CDR2 SMNVEV (reference sequence). The CDR3 is made up of 15 amino acids.

V gene TRBV25-1 combines with J gene TRBJ1-3; D is possibly TRBD1 (5 bases). The germline CDR1 and CDR2 sequences are MGHDK and SYGVNS. The CDR3 sequence is 17 residues long. V was shortened by 1 base and J by 2 bases, with 15 bases between the two germline ends. CDR3 nucleotide sequence: TGTGCCAGCAGTGAATGGAGCGGGGGGGAAGCTGGAAACACCATATATTTT. Protein product: CASSEWSGGEAGNTIYF.

This clone showed up just once. The chain combines TRBV5-6 with TRBJ2-1; maybe TRBD2 (5 bases). This CDR3 region has 15 residues. V shed 0 bases and J shed 0 bases, with 7 bases lying between them. Germline V CDR1 and CDR2: SGHDT, YYEEEE. The CDR3 loop is CASSLAGNSYNEQFF. DNA for the CDR3: TGTGCCAGCAGCTTGGCGGGAAACTCCTACAATGAGCAGTTCTTC.

The V and J genes are TRBV7-2 and TRBJ2-7, with 7 nucleotides matching TRBD1. The CDR3 runs 15 residues. Germline-derived CDR1 and CDR2 are SGHTA and FQGNSA. Trimming at V came to 5 bases and at J to 6 bases, leaving 13 bases not matched to a gene. CDR3 amino acids: CASSRLSTGLAEQYF. DNA of the CDR3: TGTGCCAGCAGCCGCCTCTCGACAGGGCTGGCCGAGCAGTACTTC.

This chain uses TRBV14 with TRBJ2-6; TRBD1 aligns across 7 bases. This CDR3 region has 20 residues. V shed 2 bases, J shed 0 bases, and the junction held 13 bases outside the gene matches. Germline CDR1 reads SGHDN; CDR2 reads FVKESK. The DNA of the CDR3 is TGTGCCAGCAGCCAACCAAGACAGGGAGTAGGGTACTCTGGGGCCAACGTCCTGACTTTC. Translated, it gives CASSQPRQGVGYSGANVLTF. Combining the CDR3 with reference TRBV14 and TRBJ2-6 gives the whole variable domain EAGVTQFPSHSVIEKGQTVTLRCDPISGHDNLYWYRRVMGKEIKFLLHFVKESKQDESGMPNNRFLAERTGGTYSTLKVQPAELEDSGVYFCASSQPRQGVGYSGANVLTFGAGSRLTVL.

V usage is TRBV5-8 and J usage is TRBJ2-5; TRBD2 matches 8 bases. This CDR3 contains 15 residues. CDR1 SGHTS and CDR2 YDEGEE come from the germline V gene. With 5 bases clipped from V and 5 bases from J, the junction kept 11 bases outside the gene matches. CDR3: CASSLSGADWETQYF. In nucleotides, the CDR3 is TGTGCCAGCAGTCTTAGCGGGGCCGATTGGGAGACCCAGTACTTC.

The chain carries TRBV9 and TRBJ2-7; 9 bases map to TRBD1. The J segment lost 5 bases and the V segment lost 4 bases, leaving 13 bases of the junction unmatched. Germline V gives CDR1 SGDLS, CDR2 YYNGEE. The CDR3 contains 16 residues. The chain's CDR3 is CASSITGTGNIHEQYF. As DNA, the CDR3 is TGTGCCAGCAGCATAACAGGGACAGGGAACATCCACGAGCAGTACTTC.

The genes are TRBV5-1 and TRBJ2-1; D could derive from TRBD1 or TRBD2 (5 bases each). V gave up 4 bases and J gave up 0 bases, with 14 bases separating them. This CDR3 is built from 16 residues. Germline V gene sequence: CDR1 SGHRS, CDR2 YFSETQ. The CDR3 sequence is CASSEGKGNSYNEQFF. The CDR3 DNA reads TGCGCCAGCAGCGAGGGTAAGGGGAACTCCTACAATGAGCAGTTCTTC. Variable domain in full (rest from reference TRBV5-1 and TRBJ2-1): KAGVTQTPRYLIKTRGQQVTLSCSPISGHRSVSWYQQTPGQGLQFLFEYFSETQRNKGNFPGRFSGRQFSNSRSEMNVSTLELGDSALYLCASSEGKGNSYNEQFFGPGTRLTVL.

The gene calls are TRBV2 and TRBJ1-5; TRBD1 aligns across 9 bases. Looked up from germline, CDR1 is SNHLY and CDR2 is FYNNEI. Trimming at V came to 7 bases and at J to 2 bases, leaving 6 bases not matched to a gene. The CDR3 consists of 15 residues. Here the CDR3 DNA reads TGTGCCAGCACTCAGGACAGGGGAGGCAATCAGCCCCAGCATTTT. Translating it yields CASTQDRGGNQPQHF.

There are a few counts of this clone. V is TRBV18 and J is TRBJ1-1; TRBD1 matches 7 bases. CDR3 size: 14 residues. The V gene's germline CDR1 is KGHSH and CDR2 LQKENI. V gave up 5 bases and J gave up 2 bases; unmatched junction bases: 5. This chain's CDR3 is CASSGQEDNTEAFF. The DNA for the CDR3 is TGTGCCAGCTCAGGACAGGAAGATAACACTGAAGCTTTCTTT.

J is TRBJ2-6 and V is TRBV4-3, with D unclear. The CDR3 consists of 16 residues. CDR1 and CDR2 from the germline V gene are LGHNA and YSLEER. The V end lost 0 bases, the J end lost 0 bases, and 6 bases lay between the germline ends. The CDR3 spells CASSQDYGSGANVLTF. The CDR3, as DNA: TGCGCCAGCAGCCAAGATTACGGCTCTGGGGCCAACGTCCTGACTTTC.

This chain joins TRBV6-6 and TRBJ2-2; D is uncertain. With 6 bases removed from V and 1 base from J, the gap between germline ends came to 9 bases. CDR1 and CDR2 (germline): MNHNY, SVGAGI (reference sequence). There are 14 residues in the CDR3. The CDR3: CASRPGGNTGELFF. CDR3 in DNA: TGTGCCAGCAGACCCGGCGGGAACACCGGGGAGCTGTTTTTT.

This clone was observed a handful of times. This chain links TRBV30 with TRBJ1-5; no reliable D call. V lost 4 bases and J lost 4, with 11 bases in between. This CDR3 is 13 amino acids long. Germline CDR1 and CDR2: GTSNPN and SVGIG (reference sequence). CDR3 in amino acids: CAWNFEGNQPQHF. CDR3 DNA: TGTGCCTGGAATTTTGAGGGAAATCAGCCCCAGCATTTT.

The chain couples TRBV11-3 to TRBJ2-5; D gene unclear. V was cut by 5 bases and J by 2 bases, with 9 bases left in between. Per the germline V gene, CDR1 is SGHNT and CDR2 is YENEEA. This CDR3 has 13 amino acids. The CDR3 nucleotides read TGTGCCAGCAGCGAAGGTCCGCAAGAGACCCAGTACTTC. This encodes CASSEGPQETQYF.

This clone came up a few times. The chain carries TRBV4-3 and TRBJ2-7, with no clear D. This CDR3 is 14 amino acids long. Trimming stripped 0 bases from V and 0 bases from J, with 6 bases between. Germline values: CDR1 LGHNA, CDR2 YSLEER. This CDR3 reads CASSQEWYSYEQYF. CDR3 coding DNA: TGCGCCAGCAGCCAAGAGTGGTACTCCTACGAGCAGTACTTC.

Written as DNA, the CDR3 is TGTGCCAGCTCAGCCGGGACAGGGCAAGGCTACACCTTC. This encodes CASSAGTGQGYTF. The chain couples TRBV18 to TRBJ1-2, with 9 bases identical to TRBD1. V shed 5 bases and J 8 bases; nucleotides not matched to a gene: 6. The germline V gene has CDR1 KGHSH and CDR2 LQKENI. CDR3 length: 13 amino acids.

The V gene is TRBV21-1, the J gene TRBJ1-4. TRBV21-1 is deemed a pseudogene. The CDR3 runs 13 residues. CDR3 region: CASSMRRQGELFF. CDR3 DNA sequence: TGTGCCAGCAGTATGAGACGGCAGGGAGAACTGTTTTTT.

The CDR3 region has the DNA TGTGCCAGCGGAATGGCGGAATACAATGAGCAGTTCTTC. Encoded protein: CASGMAEYNEQFF. The chain combines TRBV27 with TRBJ2-1, with D uncertain. This CDR3 is 13 amino acids long. Germline V gene sequence: CDR1 MNHEY, CDR2 SMNVEV (reference sequence). V dropped 8 bases and J dropped 4 bases, with 12 bases sitting between them.

The chain is built from TRBV7-2 and TRBJ1-2; a weak D match, TRBD1 (6 bases). Trimming shortened V by 1 base and J by 3 bases, and 9 bases separated the two germline ends. Germline CDR1 SGHTA, CDR2 FQGNSA. The CDR3 extends over 14 amino acids. CDR3 region: CASSLVKGDYGYTF. The CDR3 coding sequence is TGTGCCAGCAGCTTAGTGAAGGGGGACTATGGCTACACCTTC.